These 5 T cell receptor beta chains were all obtained from the same sample, sequenced in a study of T cells in Graves' hyperthyroidism and ophthalmopathy. What was amplified from RNA transcripts were TCR beta CDR3 regions. Initially, a first-round RT-PCR of the TCR CDR3 employed the HTBI primer set. Each CDR3 protein gets one entry after TCRdb re-called the multiplex PCR reads with MiXCR. In the table there are about 540,000 distinct CDR3 sequences, around 42% of which are singletons. The sequenced material came from peripheral blood or thyroid tissue (not recorded which). All receptors come from a woman between 18 and 29 years old with Graves' hyperthyroidism.

This clonotype was picked up many times. The chain uses TRBV24-1 and TRBJ1-5; D unclear. From germline, CDR1 is KGHDR and CDR2 SFDVKD. The CDR3 spans 13 residues. The ends were cut back, 5 bases at V and 0 bases at J, with 4 bases in the middle. DNA of the CDR3: TGTGCCACCAGTGGCGATAGCAATCAGCCCCAGCATTTT. Translating it yields CATSGDSNQPQHF.

This clonotype turned up a few times. The V and J genes are TRBV20-1 and TRBJ1-2; no definite D call. Germline V CDR1 and CDR2: DFQATT, SNEGSKA (reference sequence). Trimming pared 5 bases from V and 4 bases from J, leaving 17 bases between. The CDR3 totals 14 residues. The CDR3 region is CSAALGRYGYGYTF. The CDR3 DNA reads TGCAGTGCTGCTCTGGGCAGATACGGCTATGGCTACACCTTC.

The chain uses TRBV13 and TRBJ2-5; TRBD1 agrees at 8 bases. The CDR3 loop spans 13 amino acids. Trimming at V came to 2 bases and at J to 7 bases, leaving 3 bases not matched to a gene. Germline V gene sequence: CDR1 PRHDT, CDR2 FYEKMQ (reference sequence). The CDR3 here is CASSLSQGATQYF. In DNA, the CDR3 is TGTGCCAGCAGCTTATCGCAGGGGGCGACCCAGTACTTC.

The chain combines TRBV2 with TRBJ1-2, with D hard to call. The CDR3 spans 12 residues. Trimming took off 7 bases at V and 8 bases at J, with 14 bases between the two ends. CDR1 and CDR2 (germline): SNHLY, FYNNEI. The CDR3 DNA sequence: TGTGCCAGCAAGGGCTCCGGTGGAGGCTACACCTTC. Translated, it gives CASKGSGGGYTF.

In this sample, this clonotype turned up many times. The rearrangement joins TRBV2 to TRBJ1-4, with 7 bases identical to TRBD1. In germline, CDR1 is SNHLY, CDR2 FYNNEI. The ends lost 6 bases at V and 0 bases at J; junction bases unmatched: 7. The CDR3 is 16 residues long. The CDR3 nucleotides are TGTGCCAGCAGAACAGGGGATATTGCAACTAATGAAAAACTGTTTTTT. This sequence encodes CASRTGDIATNEKLFF.